This T cell receptor (beta chain) is from a study of circulating and synovial CD4+ cells in juvenile arthritis. General study results and limits: CPL and bulk CD4 samples differed at least tenfold in T cell genomes. Compared with bulk blood, circulating pathogenic-like lymphocytes shared substantially more CDR3 sequences with synovial T cells. These repertoires were less diverse than bulk blood CD4 repertoires.

This table comes from immunoSEQ multiplex PCR, and its TCRdb copy is limited to in-frame clones, with some not included. Here the sample spans about 36,000 clones, 85% to 95% being singletons. Patients with active juvenile idiopathic arthritis donated these samples. Regarding this clone: The antigen is undetermined.

Germline V gene data show CDR1 as MRHNA and CDR2 as SNTAGT. CDR3 length: 15 amino acids. V trimming: 4 bases; J trimming: 1 base; junction bases outside the gene matches: 3. The chain uses TRBV6-4 and TRBJ2-3; 9 bases fit TRBD2. This sequence originates from a human donor with juvenile idiopathic arthritis. What was sequenced was CD4+ T cells from blood. The CDR3 sequence is CASSVIAGGTDTQYF. DNA for the CDR3: TGTGCCAGCAGTGTAATAGCGGGGGGCACAGATACGCAGTATTTT.